The clone carrying this TCR beta chain was observed many times. What it binds is unknown. The data belong to a study of human T cells and chemical hapten exposure. Study-wide findings and caveats: TCRs above 1 in 1000 frequency did not change with DPC sensitization.

The CDR3 consists of 16 residues. In germline, CDR1 is SGHAT, CDR2 FQNNGV. With 1 base clipped from V and 6 bases from J, the junction kept 11 bases outside the gene matches. Unseparated into fractions, whole blood served as the source from which total RNA was extracted. The study used a library that attached unique molecular identifiers to individual cDNA molecules. Authors' processing steps: Samples contained a median of 95,638 TCRs, with a range of about 23,224 to 690,600. TCRdb reprocessed the 5' RACE reads via MiXCR and lists one record per CDR3 protein. Clone size and V and J calls follow TCRdb, not the original study. This sample yields about 140,000 distinct CDR3 sequences, of which 4.1% are seen a single time; over 1.2% belongs to the top ten.

The TCR sequence derives from a female donor in good health. The genes are TRBV11-2 and TRBJ2-7; 8 positions match TRBD2. Here the CDR3 reads CASSLGPGLDGREQYF. CDR3 nucleotide sequence: TGTGCCAGCAGCTTAGGGCCGGGACTAGACGGCCGCGAGCAGTACTTC.